Below are 5 T cell receptor beta chains sequenced from a single sample in a study of blood T cell repertoires in COVID-19. TCRdb's table, derived via immunoSEQ multiplex PCR, lists solely in-frame clones and lacks some. The data show 200,000 or so clones, with roughly 84% seen just once and 1.9% held by the top ten. Material: peripheral blood. The source of these receptors is a man aged 35 to 55 with active or convalescent COVID-19.

The chain is built from TRBV27 and TRBJ2-7; D is possibly TRBD2 (5 bases). Looked up from germline, CDR1 is MNHEY and CDR2 is SMNVEV (reference sequence). The CDR3 is 13 residues long. V was cut by 2 bases and J by 7 bases, with 12 bases left in between. The CDR3 bases are TGTGCCAGCAGTTTAAGGACTGGGCTTGAGCAGTACTTC. Its translation: CASSLRTGLEQYF.

V and J are TRBV28 and TRBJ2-2; D possibly corresponds to TRBD1 (6 bases). Trimming shortened V by 6 bases and J by 4 bases, and 9 bases separated the two germline ends. Germline assignment: CDR1 MDHEN and CDR2 SYDVKM. The CDR3 is made up of 13 amino acids. CDR3 coding DNA: TGTGCCAGCAGGAGGGGGACCACCGGGGAGCTGTTTTTT. It is translated as CASRRGTTGELFF.

V usage is TRBV9 and J usage is TRBJ1-2, with 8 bases lining up with TRBD1. This CDR3 has 17 amino acids. Germline V lookup: CDR1 SGDLS, CDR2 YYNGEE. V was clipped by 0 bases and J by 5 bases; unmatched bases: 12. CDR3 loop: CASSVEAHGTGDYGYTF. The CDR3 region has the DNA TGTGCCAGCAGCGTAGAGGCCCATGGGACAGGCGATTATGGCTACACCTTC.

This rearrangement joins TRBV27 to TRBJ1-6; D is possibly TRBD1 (5 bases). The V end was cut by 5 bases, the J end by 7 bases, with 9 bases between. The V gene's germline CDR1 is MNHEY and CDR2 SMNVEV (reference sequence). This CDR3 is 13 amino acids long. The CDR3 sequence is CASSPWTNSPLHF. CDR3 sequence (DNA): TGTGCCAGCAGTCCCTGGACAAATTCACCCCTCCACTTT.

The gene calls are TRBV5-1 and TRBJ1-1; weak D call: TRBD1 (5 bases). The CDR3 has 14 residues. Germline V gene data show CDR1 as SGHRS and CDR2 as YFSETQ. V was clipped by 4 bases and J by 8 bases, with 18 bases between them. DNA of the CDR3: TGCGCCAGCAGCGGAAGCGGGGCAGATTTAGAAGCTTTCTTT. Its translation is CASSGSGADLEAFF.